This T cell receptor (beta chain) was recovered during a study of neurological immune-mediated disorders. From the 5' RACE reads, TCRdb called clonotypes with MiXCR, one entry per CDR3 protein. The sample lists 80,000 to 100,000 distinct CDR3 sequences; approximately 3.5% were seen once. General study points: The expanded clones of different subjects shared no CDR3 amino acid sequences (suggesting private repertoires in all groups).

Unsorted libraries used 2 million PBMCs kept at -80 degrees C. Only a few counts were recorded for this clonotype. Its antigen is currently unknown. Per germline, CDR1 SGDLS and CDR2 YYNGEE. The trim removed 4 bases at V and 5 bases at J, leaving 7 bases unmatched. The CDR3 covers 14 residues. This receptor was obtained from a woman between 50 and 59 years old with multiple sclerosis. Sequencing was done on a sample of PBMCs. The chain employs TRBV9 and TRBJ2-5; 8 bases are shared with TRBD1. CDR3 coding DNA: TGTGCCAGCAGCCAACAGGGGGGCAGGGAGACCCAGTACTTC. This sequence encodes CASSQQGGRETQYF.